Given below is one T cell receptor beta chain in context. This sample stems from a study of T cell responses to AZD1222 COVID-19 vaccine. The CDR3 is made up of 17 amino acids. CDR1 and CDR2 (germline): MGHRA, YSYEKL. Deletions cut 0 bases from V and 6 bases from J, with 21 bases between. The data were produced by immunoSEQ multiplex PCR, yet TCRdb's version contains in-frame clones alone and is incomplete. This repertoire shows around 200,000 clones, under 95% found once; its top ten account for nearly 1%. Sequences were derived from peripheral blood, sampled on day 0 of AZD1222 vaccination. The clonotype originates from an adult in good health. The rearrangement uses TRBV4-1 and TRBJ2-7; perhaps D is TRBD1 or TRBD2 (5 bases each). This CDR3 reads CASSQDWSRSGRLEQYF. DNA of the CDR3: TGCGCCAGCAGCCAAGATTGGAGCCGGTCGGGGCGTCTCGAGCAGTACTTC.